The clone carrying this T cell receptor (beta chain) was seen ten or more times. Its antigen is not identified. CD8+CD57+ cell expansion had been shown by flow cytometry in patients chosen for sequencing. Every one of the patients had aplastic anemia (severe, acquired). Untreated patients provided the blood samples, with no therapy given before sampling. The record originates from a study of CD8+CD57+ T cells in acquired aplastic anemia. Broader study findings: In CD8+ cells, Simpson's diversity showed no significant difference between patients and controls. Some 30 shared CD8+ CDR3s appeared highly expressed within patients' immunodominant clones.

Looked up from germline, CDR1 is SNHLY and CDR2 is FYNNEI. The CDR3 sequence is 15 residues long. Unmatched junction bases numbered 13, after V lost 6 bases and J lost 6 bases. Genomic DNA, the template, was used for profiling of the TCR beta VDJ and CDR3. TCRdb fed the reads into MiXCR, producing one record per CDR3 protein. The data contain 160,000 or so distinct CDR3 sequences, more than 40% of them singletons. This sequence originates from a human donor with aplastic anemia. What was sequenced was sorted CD4+, CD8+, or CD8+CD57+ T cells (not recorded which) from PBMCs. The V gene is TRBV2, the J gene TRBJ1-2, with 7 positions matching TRBD1. The DNA of the CDR3 is TGTGCCAGCAGAGATGACCAGGGGGTCGGGGATGGCTACACCTTC. Protein: CASRDDQGVGDGYTF.